This T cell receptor (beta chain) was identified in a study of T cell changes during pregnancy in multiple sclerosis. Profiling relied on immunoSEQ multiplex PCR, and the TCRdb table lists in-frame clones only, not all of them. Of some 30,000 clones in the sample, approximately 90% were seen once. The CDR3 is 16 residues long. The V end was cut by 8 bases, the J end by 5 bases, with 25 bases between. Germline V gene data show CDR1 as SNHLY and CDR2 as FYNNEI. The chain has TRBV2 and TRBJ2-7; a weak D match, TRBD1 (5 bases). The source was CD8+ T cells from peripheral blood mononuclear cells, collected in the second trimester of pregnancy. The receptor was derived from a female donor with multiple sclerosis, enrolled in a pregnancy study. In nucleotides, the CDR3 is TGTGCCAGCTCCCCTACCGAGGAGACAGCCGTCCACGAGCAGTACTTC. Protein sequence: CASSPTEETAVHEQYF.